This record looks at one TCR beta chain sequence and its context. This sample was included in a study of control samples from healthy donors and cancer patients. This table comes from immunoSEQ multiplex PCR, and its TCRdb copy is limited to in-frame clones, with some not included. This table has approximately 150,000 clones, roughly nine tenths appearing once. The germline V gene has CDR1 LNHDA and CDR2 SQIVND (reference sequence). V shed 8 bases and J 3 bases; nucleotides not matched to a gene: 10. The CDR3 loop spans 15 amino acids. The TCR sequence derives from a man younger than 35 in good health. The chain uses TRBV19 and TRBJ1-5; TRBD1 matches at 7 bases. The sample was blood. CDR3 protein: CASGQGQLLNQPQHF. The DNA for the CDR3 is TGTGCCAGTGGCCAGGGACAGCTCCTCAATCAGCCCCAGCATTTT.